The T cell receptor (beta chain) described here comes from a study of blood T cell repertoires in COVID-19. The wider study: The samples span acute and convalescent COVID-19 from the United States, Italy and Spain. T cells, B-cell-depleted T cells, or PBMCs provided the cDNA or gDNA that served as material.

As handled by the study authors: Reference gene primer amplification gave nucleated cell count estimates. Only in-frame clones appear in the TCRdb table, and some are missing; sequencing was by immunoSEQ multiplex PCR. V, J and clone size are taken as reported in that table, and D and trimming were inferred from the DNA itself. The profile shows about 120,000 clones, about four fifths of them singletons. The sample comprised peripheral blood. The origin of this receptor is a man aged 65 to 85 with acute or convalescent COVID-19.

Written as DNA, the CDR3 is TGTGCCAGCAGCTTACGAGAGCGGGTGTTGGGCACCGGGGAGCTGTTTTTT. Protein sequence: CASSLRERVLGTGELFF. This sequence joins TRBV7-8 and TRBJ2-2, with a tentative D call TRBD2 (6 bases). V dropped 2 bases and J dropped 4 bases, with 17 bases sitting between them. The CDR3 runs 17 residues. Per germline, CDR1 SGHVS and CDR2 FQNEAQ.